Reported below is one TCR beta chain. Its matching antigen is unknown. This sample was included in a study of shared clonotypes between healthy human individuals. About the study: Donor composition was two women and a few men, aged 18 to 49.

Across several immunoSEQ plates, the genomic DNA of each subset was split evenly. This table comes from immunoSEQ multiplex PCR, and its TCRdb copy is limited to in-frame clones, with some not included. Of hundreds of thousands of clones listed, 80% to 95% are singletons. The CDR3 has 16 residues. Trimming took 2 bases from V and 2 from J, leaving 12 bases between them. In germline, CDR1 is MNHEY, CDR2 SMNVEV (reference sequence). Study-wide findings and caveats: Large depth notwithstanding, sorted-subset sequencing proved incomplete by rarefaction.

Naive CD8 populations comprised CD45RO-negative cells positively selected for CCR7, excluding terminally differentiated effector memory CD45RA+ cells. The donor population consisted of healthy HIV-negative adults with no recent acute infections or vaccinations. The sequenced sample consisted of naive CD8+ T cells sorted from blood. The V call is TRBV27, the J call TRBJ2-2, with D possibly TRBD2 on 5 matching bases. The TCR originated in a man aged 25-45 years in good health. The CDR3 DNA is TGTGCCAGCAGTTTAGGCGGGCGAGTTAACACCGGGGAGCTGTTTTTT. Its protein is CASSLGGRVNTGELFF.